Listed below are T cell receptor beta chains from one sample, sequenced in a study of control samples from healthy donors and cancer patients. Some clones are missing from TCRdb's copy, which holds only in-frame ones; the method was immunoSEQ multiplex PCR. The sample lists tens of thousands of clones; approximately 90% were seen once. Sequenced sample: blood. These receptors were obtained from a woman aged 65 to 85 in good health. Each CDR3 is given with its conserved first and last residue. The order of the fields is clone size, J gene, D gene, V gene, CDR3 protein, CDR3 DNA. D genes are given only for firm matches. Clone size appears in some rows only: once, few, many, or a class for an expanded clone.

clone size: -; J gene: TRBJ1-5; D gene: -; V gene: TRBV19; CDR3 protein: CASSIVAPNQPQHF; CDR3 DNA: TGTGCCAGTAGTATTGTGGCACCGAATCAGCCCCAGCATTTT
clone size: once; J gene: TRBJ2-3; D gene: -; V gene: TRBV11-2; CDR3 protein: CASSERGSSTDTQYF; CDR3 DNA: TGTGCCAGCAGCGAGAGGGGATCTAGCACAGATACGCAGTATTTT
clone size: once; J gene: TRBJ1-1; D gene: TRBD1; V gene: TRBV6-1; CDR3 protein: CASSEAPPRQGAEAFF; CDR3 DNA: TGTGCCAGCAGTGAAGCGCCCCCGCGACAGGGGGCTGAAGCTTTCTTT
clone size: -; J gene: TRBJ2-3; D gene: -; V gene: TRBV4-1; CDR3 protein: CASSQPSVGADTQYF; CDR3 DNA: TGCGCCAGCAGCCAACCCTCTGTGGGTGCAGATACGCAGTATTTT
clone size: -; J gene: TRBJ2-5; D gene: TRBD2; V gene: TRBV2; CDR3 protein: CASSGTSWQETQYF; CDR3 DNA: TGTGCCAGCAGTGGGACTAGCTGGCAAGAGACCCAGTACTTC
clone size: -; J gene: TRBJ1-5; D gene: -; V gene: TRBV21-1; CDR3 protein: CARLNQPQHF; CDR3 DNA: TGTGCCAGGCTTAATCAGCCCCAGCATTTT
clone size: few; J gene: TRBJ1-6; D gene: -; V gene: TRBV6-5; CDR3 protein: CASSYSSGNSPLHF; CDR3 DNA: TGTGCCAGCAGTTACTCCAGCGGCAATTCACCCCTCCACTTT
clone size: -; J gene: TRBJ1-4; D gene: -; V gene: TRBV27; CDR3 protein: CASGRLTTNEKLFF; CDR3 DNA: TGTGCCAGCGGACGCCTCACCACTAATGAAAAACTGTTTTTT
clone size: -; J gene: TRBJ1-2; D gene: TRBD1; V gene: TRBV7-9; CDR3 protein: CASSFGQGGSGYTF; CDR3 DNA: TGTGCCAGCAGCTTTGGACAGGGGGGCTCTGGCTACACCTTC
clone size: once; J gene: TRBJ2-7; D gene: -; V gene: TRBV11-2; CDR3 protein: CASSWDKNYEQYF; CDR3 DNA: TGTGCCAGCAGCTGGGACAAAAACTACGAGCAGTACTTC
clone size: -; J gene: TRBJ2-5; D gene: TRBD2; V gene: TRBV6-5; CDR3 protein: CASSRTSGSKETQYF; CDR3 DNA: TGTGCCAGCAGCCGGACTAGCGGGAGTAAAGAGACCCAGTACTTC
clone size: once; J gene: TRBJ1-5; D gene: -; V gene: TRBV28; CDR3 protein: CASSLGGYSNQPQHF; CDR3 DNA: TGTGCCAGCAGTTTGGGCGGCTATAGCAATCAGCCCCAGCATTTT
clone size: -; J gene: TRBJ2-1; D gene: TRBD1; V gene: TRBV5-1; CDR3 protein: CASKTGNNNEQFF; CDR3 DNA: TGCGCCAGCAAGACAGGGAATAACAATGAGCAGTTCTTC
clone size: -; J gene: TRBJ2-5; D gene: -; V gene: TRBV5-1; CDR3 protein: CASSLVAGDQETQYF; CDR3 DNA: TGCGCCAGCAGCTTGGTTGCAGGGGACCAAGAGACCCAGTACTTC
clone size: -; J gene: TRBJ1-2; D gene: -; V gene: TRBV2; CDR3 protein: CASSRTVNNYGYTF; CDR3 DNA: TGTGCCAGCAGTCGGACAGTTAATAACTATGGCTACACCTTC
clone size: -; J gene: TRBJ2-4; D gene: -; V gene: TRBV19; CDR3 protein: CASSIRGAKNIQYF; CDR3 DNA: TGTGCCAGTAGTATTCGGGGGGCCAAAAACATTCAGTACTTC
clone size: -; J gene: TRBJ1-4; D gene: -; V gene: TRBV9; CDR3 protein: CASSVGPNEKLFF; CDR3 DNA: TGTGCCAGCAGCGTAGGGCCGAATGAAAAACTGTTTTTT
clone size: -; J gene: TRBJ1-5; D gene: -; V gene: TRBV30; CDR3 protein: CAWSRKTVNNQPQHF; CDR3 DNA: TGTGCCTGGAGCAGAAAGACAGTGAACAATCAGCCCCAGCATTTT